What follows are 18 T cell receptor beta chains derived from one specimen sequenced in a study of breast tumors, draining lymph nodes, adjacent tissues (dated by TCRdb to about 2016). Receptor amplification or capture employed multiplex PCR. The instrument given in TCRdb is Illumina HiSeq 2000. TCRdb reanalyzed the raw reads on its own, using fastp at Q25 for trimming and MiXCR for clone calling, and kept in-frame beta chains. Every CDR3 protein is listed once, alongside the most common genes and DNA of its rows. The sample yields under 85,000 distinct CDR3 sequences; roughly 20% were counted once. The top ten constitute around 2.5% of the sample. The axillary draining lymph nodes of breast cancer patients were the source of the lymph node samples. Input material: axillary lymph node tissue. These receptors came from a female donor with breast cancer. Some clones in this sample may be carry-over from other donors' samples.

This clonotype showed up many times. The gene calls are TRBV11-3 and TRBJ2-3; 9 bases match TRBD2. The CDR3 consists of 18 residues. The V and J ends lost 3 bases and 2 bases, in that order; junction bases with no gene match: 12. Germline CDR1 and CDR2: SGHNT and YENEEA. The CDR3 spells CASSLPSVLAGSTDTQYF. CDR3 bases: TGTGCCAGCAGCTTGCCGTCTGTCCTAGCGGGATCCACAGATACGCAGTATTTT.

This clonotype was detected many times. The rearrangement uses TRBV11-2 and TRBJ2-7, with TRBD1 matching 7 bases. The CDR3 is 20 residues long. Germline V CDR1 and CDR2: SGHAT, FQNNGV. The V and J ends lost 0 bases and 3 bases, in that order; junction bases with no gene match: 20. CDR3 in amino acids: CASSLDPLERRDREYYEQYF. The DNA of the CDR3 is TGTGCCAGCAGCTTAGATCCCTTGGAACGCCGGGACAGAGAATACTACGAGCAGTACTTC.

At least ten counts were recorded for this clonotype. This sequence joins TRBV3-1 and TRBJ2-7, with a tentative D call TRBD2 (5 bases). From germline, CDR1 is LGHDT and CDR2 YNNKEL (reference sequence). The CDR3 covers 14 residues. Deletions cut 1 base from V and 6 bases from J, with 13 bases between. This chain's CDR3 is CASSQGHRRGEQYF. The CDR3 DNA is TGTGCCAGCAGCCAAGGGCACCGACGGGGCGAGCAGTACTTC.

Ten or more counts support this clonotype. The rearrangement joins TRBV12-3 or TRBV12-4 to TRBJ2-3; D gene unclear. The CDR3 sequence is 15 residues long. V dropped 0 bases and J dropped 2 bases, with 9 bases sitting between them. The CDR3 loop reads CASSLAAGYTDTQYF. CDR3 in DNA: TGTGCCAGCAGTTTAGCGGCTGGATACACAGATACGCAGTATTTT.

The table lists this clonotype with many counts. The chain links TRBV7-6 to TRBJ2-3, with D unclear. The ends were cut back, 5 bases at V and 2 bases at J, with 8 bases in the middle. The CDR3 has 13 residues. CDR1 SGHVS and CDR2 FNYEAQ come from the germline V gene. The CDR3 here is CASSEDSTDTQYF. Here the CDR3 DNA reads TGTGCCAGCAGCGAGGATTCCACAGATACGCAGTATTTT.

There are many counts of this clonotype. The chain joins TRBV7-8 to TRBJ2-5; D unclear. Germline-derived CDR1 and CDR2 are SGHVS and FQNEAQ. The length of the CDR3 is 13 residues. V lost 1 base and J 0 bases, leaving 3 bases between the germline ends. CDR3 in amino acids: CASSLVYQETQYF. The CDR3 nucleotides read TGTGCCAGCAGCTTAGTATACCAAGAGACCCAGTACTTC.

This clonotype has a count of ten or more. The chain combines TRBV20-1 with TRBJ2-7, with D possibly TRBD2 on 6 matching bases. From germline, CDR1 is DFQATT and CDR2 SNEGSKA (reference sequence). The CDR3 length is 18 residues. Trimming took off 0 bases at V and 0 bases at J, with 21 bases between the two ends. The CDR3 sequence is CSARDAGRGTIPSYEQYF. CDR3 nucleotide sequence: TGCAGTGCTAGAGATGCTGGCCGGGGGACCATACCCTCCTACGAGCAGTACTTC.

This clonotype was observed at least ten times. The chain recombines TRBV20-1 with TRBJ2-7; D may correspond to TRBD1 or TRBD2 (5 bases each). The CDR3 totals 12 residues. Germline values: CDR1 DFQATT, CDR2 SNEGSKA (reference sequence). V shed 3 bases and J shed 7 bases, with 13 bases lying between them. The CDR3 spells CSASRDLGEQYF. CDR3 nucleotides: TGCAGTGCTAGCCGGGACCTAGGGGAGCAGTACTTC.

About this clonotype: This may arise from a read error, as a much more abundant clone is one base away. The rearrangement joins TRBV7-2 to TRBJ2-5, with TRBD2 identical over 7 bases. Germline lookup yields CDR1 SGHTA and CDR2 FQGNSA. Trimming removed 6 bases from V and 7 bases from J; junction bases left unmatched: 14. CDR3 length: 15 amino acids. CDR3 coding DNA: TGTGCCAGCAGTGGGGGGGACCGCGACCTTTGGACCCAGTACTTC. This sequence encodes CASSGGDRDLWTQYF.

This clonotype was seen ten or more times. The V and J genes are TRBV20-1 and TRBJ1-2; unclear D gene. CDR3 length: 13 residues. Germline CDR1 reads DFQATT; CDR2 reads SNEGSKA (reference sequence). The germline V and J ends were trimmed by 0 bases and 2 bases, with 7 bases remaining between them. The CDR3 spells CSARDPSNYGYTF. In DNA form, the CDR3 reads TGCAGTGCTAGAGATCCTTCAAACTATGGCTACACCTTC.

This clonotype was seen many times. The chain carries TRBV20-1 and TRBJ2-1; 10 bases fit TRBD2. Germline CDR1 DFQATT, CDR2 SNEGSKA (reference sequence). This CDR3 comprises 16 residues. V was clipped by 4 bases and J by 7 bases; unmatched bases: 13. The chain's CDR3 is CSAIPGASGRWNEQFF. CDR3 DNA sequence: TGCAGTGCTATACCCGGGGCTAGCGGGAGATGGAATGAGCAGTTCTTC.

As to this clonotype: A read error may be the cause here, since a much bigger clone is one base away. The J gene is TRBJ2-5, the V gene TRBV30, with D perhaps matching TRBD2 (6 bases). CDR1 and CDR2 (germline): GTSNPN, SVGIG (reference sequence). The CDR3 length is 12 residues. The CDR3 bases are TGTGCCTGGACGGTTGGTCGGGAGACCCAGCACTTC. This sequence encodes CAWTVGRETQHF. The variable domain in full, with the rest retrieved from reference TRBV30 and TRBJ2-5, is SQTIHQWPATLVQPVGSPLSLECTVEGTSNPNLYWYRQAAGRGLQLLFYSVGIGQISSEVPQNLSASRPQDRQFILSSKKLLLSDSGFYLCAWTVGRETQHFGPGTRLLVL.

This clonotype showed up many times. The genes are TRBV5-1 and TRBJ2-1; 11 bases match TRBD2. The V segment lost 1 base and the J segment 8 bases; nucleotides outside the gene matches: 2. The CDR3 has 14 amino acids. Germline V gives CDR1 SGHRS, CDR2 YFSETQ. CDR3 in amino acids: CASSLTSGSDEQFF. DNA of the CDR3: TGCGCCAGCAGCTTGACTAGCGGGAGCGATGAGCAGTTCTTC.

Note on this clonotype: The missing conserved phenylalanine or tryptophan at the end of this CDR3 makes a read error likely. The CDR3 DNA is TGTGCCAGCAGTGGGGGGCTCCAAACCAAAAACATTCAGTACATC. Translating gives CASSGGLQTKNIQYI. The rearrangement uses TRBV2 and TRBJ2-4; tentative D call: TRBD1 (6 bases). Germline CDR1 SNHLY, CDR2 FYNNEI. The CDR3 has 15 amino acids. V dropped 4 bases and J dropped 2 bases, with 12 bases sitting between them.

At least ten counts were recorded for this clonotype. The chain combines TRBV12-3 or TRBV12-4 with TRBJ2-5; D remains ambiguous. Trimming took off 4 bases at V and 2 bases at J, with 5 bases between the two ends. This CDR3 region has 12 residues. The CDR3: CASSSVQETQYF. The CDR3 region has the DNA TGTGCCAGCAGTTCGGTTCAAGAGACCCAGTACTTC.

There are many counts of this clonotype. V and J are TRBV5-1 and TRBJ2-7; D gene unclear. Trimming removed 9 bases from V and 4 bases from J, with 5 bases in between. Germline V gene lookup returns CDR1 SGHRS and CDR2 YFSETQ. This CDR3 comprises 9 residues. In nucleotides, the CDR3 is TGCGCCAAGAGGTACGAGCAGTACTTC. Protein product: CAKRYEQYF.

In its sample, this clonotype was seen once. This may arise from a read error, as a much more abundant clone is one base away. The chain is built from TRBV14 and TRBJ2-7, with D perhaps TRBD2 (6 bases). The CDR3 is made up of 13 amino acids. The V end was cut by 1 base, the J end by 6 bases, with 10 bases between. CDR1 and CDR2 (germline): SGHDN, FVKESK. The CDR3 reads CASSQVEGLEQYF. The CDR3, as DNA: TGTGCCAGCAGCCAAGTTGAGGGACTCGAGCAGTACTTC.

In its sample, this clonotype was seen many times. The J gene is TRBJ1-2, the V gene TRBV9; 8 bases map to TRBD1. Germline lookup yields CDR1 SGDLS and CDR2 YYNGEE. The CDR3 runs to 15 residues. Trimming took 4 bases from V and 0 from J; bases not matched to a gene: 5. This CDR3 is CASSTGQGPNYGYTF. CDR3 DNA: TGTGCCAGCAGCACTGGACAGGGCCCTAACTATGGCTACACCTTC.